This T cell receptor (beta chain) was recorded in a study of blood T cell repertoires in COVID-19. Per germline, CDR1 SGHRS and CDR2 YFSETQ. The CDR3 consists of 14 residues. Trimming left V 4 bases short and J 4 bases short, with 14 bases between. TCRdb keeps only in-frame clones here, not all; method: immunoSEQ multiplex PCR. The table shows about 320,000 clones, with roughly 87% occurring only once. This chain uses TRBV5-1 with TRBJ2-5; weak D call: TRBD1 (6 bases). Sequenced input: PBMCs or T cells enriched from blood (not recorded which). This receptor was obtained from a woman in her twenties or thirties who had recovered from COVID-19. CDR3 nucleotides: TGCGCCAGCAGCCCAAACACAGGGATAGAGACCCAGTACTTC. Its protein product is CASSPNTGIETQYF.